This TCR beta chain was documented in a study of cytomegalovirus exposure and HLA in healthy donors. The ends were cut back, 5 bases at V and 0 bases at J, with 20 bases in the middle. From germline, CDR1 is SGHVS and CDR2 FQNEAQ. There are 17 residues in the CDR3. 60 Vbeta and 13 Jbeta primers were used in PCR. Here immunoSEQ multiplex PCR was the method, and the copy in TCRdb shows in-frame clones only, minus some. The sample has 130,000 or so clones, about four fifths seen once. This clone was detected a few times. Sequencing used PBMCs. The origin of this receptor is a man between 25 and 39 years old in good health and CMV-seronegative. The rearrangement joins TRBV7-8 to TRBJ2-7, with a tentative D call TRBD1 (5 bases). CDR3 nucleotide sequence: TGTGCCAGCAGCCTCCGAAGGGGCAGGGTTAGCTCCTACGAGCAGTACTTC. Protein: CASSLRRGRVSSYEQYF.